The 9 T cell receptor beta chains reported below all come from one sample, sequenced in a study of OX40 agonist ivuxolimab in advanced cancers. Profiling relied on immunoSEQ multiplex PCR, and the TCRdb table lists in-frame clones only, not all of them. The sample contains about 11,000 clones, around 74% of which appear only once. Sequencing used CD4+ or CD8+ T cells sorted from blood, obtained in a trial of the OX40 agonist ivuxolimab. These receptors all come from an adult with an advanced solid tumor such as melanoma, head and neck, liver or kidney cancer.

This sequence joins TRBV7-6 and TRBJ2-5; TRBD2 matches 15 bases. The J call could be wrong; TRBJ2-7 is a better fit for the DNA end. Looked up from germline, CDR1 is SGHVS and CDR2 is FNYEAQ. The CDR3 extends over 19 amino acids. This chain's CDR3 is CASSGGGLAGGQLNYEQYF. In nucleotides, the CDR3 is TGTGCCAGCAGCGGGGGCGGACTAGCGGGAGGGCAACTAAACTACGAGCAGTACTTC.

CDR3 amino acids: CASSTPGPNSPLHF. The CDR3 DNA reads TGTGCCAGCAGTACCCCGGGGCCCAATTCACCCCTCCACTTT. This chain links TRBV2 with TRBJ1-6; possibly TRBD1 for D (5 bases). From germline, CDR1 is SNHLY and CDR2 FYNNEI. CDR3 size: 14 residues. Trimming removed 5 bases at V and 7 bases at J, with 12 bases between. Using reference TRBV2 and TRBJ1-6 for the parts outside the CDR3, the full variable domain is EPEVTQTPSHQVTQMGQEVILRCVPISNHLYFYWYRQILGQKVEFLVSFYNNEISEKSEIFDDQFSVERPDGSNFTLKIRSTKLEDSAMYFCASSTPGPNSPLHFGNGTRLTVT.

The J gene is TRBJ1-1, the V gene TRBV6-5, with D perhaps TRBD1 (5 bases). This CDR3 comprises 15 residues. Per the germline V gene, CDR1 is MNHEY and CDR2 is SVGAGI. Trimming left V 6 bases short and J 1 base short, with 15 bases between. In nucleotides, the CDR3 is TGTGCCAGCAGCTCCCAGGGTGAGGGGAACACTGAAGCTTTCTTT. Translated, it gives CASSSQGEGNTEAFF.

The DNA of the CDR3 is TGTGCCAGCAGCACAGGGTTAGAGAATTCACCCCTCCACTTT. This translates into CASSTGLENSPLHF. The rearrangement links TRBV4-2 to TRBJ1-6; D might be TRBD1 (6 bases). The germline CDR1 and CDR2 sequences are LGHNA and YNFKEQ. The CDR3 loop spans 14 amino acids. V was cut by 5 bases and J by 7 bases, with 12 bases left in between.

The chain couples TRBV7-6 to TRBJ1-1, with 11 bases identical to TRBD1. With 5 bases clipped from V and 4 bases from J, the junction kept 3 bases outside the gene matches. CDR1 is SGHVS, CDR2 FNYEAQ, per germline. This CDR3 is built from 14 residues. For the CDR3, the DNA is TGTGCCAGCAGCCCGGGGACAGGGGGCACTGAAGCTTTCTTT. Its translation: CASSPGTGGTEAFF.

The chain couples TRBV11-2 to TRBJ1-4; perhaps TRBD1 as D (6 bases). V lost 5 bases and J lost 8, with 15 bases in between. CDR3 size: 14 residues. The V gene's germline CDR1 is SGHAT and CDR2 FQNNGV. In DNA form, the CDR3 reads TGTGCCAGCAGCGAACCCGGGGGCCGGGAAAAACTGTTTTTT. Encoded protein: CASSEPGGREKLFF.

The V gene is TRBV28, the J gene TRBJ2-7; D call uncertain. The germline gives CDR1 MDHEN, CDR2 SYDVKM. The CDR3 spans 14 residues. V was trimmed by 3 bases and J by 2 bases, leaving 11 bases between them. CDR3 protein: CASSFRMLAYEQYF. In DNA form, the CDR3 reads TGTGCCAGCAGTTTCCGGATGCTGGCCTACGAGCAGTACTTC.

The rearrangement uses TRBV5-1 and TRBJ2-2, with D possibly called TRBD1 or TRBD2 (5 bases each). V lost 5 bases and J lost 3, with 14 bases in between. The CDR3 sequence is 15 residues long. Germline CDR1 SGHRS, CDR2 YFSETQ. The CDR3 is CASSFLTGHTGELFF. CDR3 bases: TGCGCCAGCAGTTTTTTGACGGGGCACACCGGGGAGCTGTTTTTT.

J is TRBJ2-5 and V is TRBV7-9; 9 positions agree with TRBD1. The CDR3 extends over 16 amino acids. CDR1 and CDR2 (germline): SEHNR, FQNEAQ (reference sequence). V lost 5 bases, J lost 4 bases, and 11 bases stayed unmatched. The CDR3 DNA sequence: TGTGCCAGCAGCAACCCATCCACAGGGGGCGTAGAGACCCAGTACTTC. Translation gives CASSNPSTGGVETQYF. The full variable domain, completed using reference TRBV7-9 and TRBJ2-5, is DTGVSQNPRHKITKRGQNVTFRCDPISEHNRLYWYRQTLGQGPEFLTYFQNEAQLEKSRLLSDRFSAERPKGSFSTLEIQRTEQGDSAMYLCASSNPSTGGVETQYFGPGTRLLVL.